The 8 T cell receptor beta chains below all came from one sample that was sequenced in a study of response to subunit inactivated influenza vaccine (dated by TCRdb to 2016 to 2019). Libraries were built with RT-PCR. The reads were generated on an Illumina HiSeq 2500. The public reads were quality trimmed at Q25 with fastp and then assembled into clones with MiXCR by TCRdb, keeping productive beta chains. CDR3 protein duplicates are merged, each entry listing the most common genes and DNA. The sample records 400,000 to 650,000 distinct CDR3 sequences, approximately 6.9% of which are singletons. Roughly 13% of the sample comes from the top ten. The source was PBMCs from blood, collected less than 30 months after vaccination. The receptors come from a man aged 50-75 years who received an inactivated influenza vaccine. Donor details come from another sample of the same person, matched by shared clones.

The chain combines TRBV5-1 with TRBJ1-2; no definite D call. Germline CDR1 SGHRS, CDR2 YFSETQ. This CDR3 has 14 residues. Trimming removed 0 bases from V and 1 base from J, with 7 bases in between. CDR3 sequence: CASSLANGNYGYTF. The CDR3 DNA reads TGCGCCAGCAGCTTGGCCAACGGTAACTATGGCTACACCTTC.

V and J are TRBV5-1 and TRBJ2-5; the match to TRBD2 covers 15 bases. CDR1 and CDR2 (germline): SGHRS, YFSETQ. The CDR3 has 17 amino acids. J was trimmed by 1 base and V by 4 bases; bases with no gene match: 5. The CDR3: CASSDGTSGGLQETQYF. CDR3 sequence (DNA): TGCGCCAGCAGCGACGGGACTAGCGGGGGGCTCCAAGAGACCCAGTACTTC.

This clonotype was detected many times. The gene calls are TRBV5-1 and TRBJ2-3; 8 nucleotides align to TRBD2. The CDR3 runs to 16 residues. The V gene's germline CDR1 is SGHRS and CDR2 YFSETQ. With V trimmed by 0 bases and J by 1 base, 4 bases remained unmatched. CDR3 DNA: TGCGCCAGCAGCTTGGCCCCAGCGGGGGGCACAGATACGCAGTATTTT. Protein sequence: CASSLAPAGGTDTQYF.

The J gene is TRBJ1-1, the V gene TRBV6-2 or TRBV6-3; D is possibly TRBD1 (6 bases). V lost 0 bases to trimming and J lost 5 bases, with 16 bases between them. Germline CDR1 MNHEY, CDR2 SVGEGT. The CDR3 length is 16 residues. The DNA of the CDR3 is TGTGCCAGCAGTTACTCGATGGTCAGGGGAGGGACTGAAGCTTTCTTT. Amino acid sequence: CASSYSMVRGGTEAFF.

This clonotype was detected ten times or more. The chain joins TRBV10-3 to TRBJ2-6; D gene ambiguous. Trimming cost V 10 bases and J 1 base, with 5 bases left between them. This CDR3 has 12 amino acids. Germline loops: CDR1 ENHRY, CDR2 SYGVKD. The CDR3 DNA is TGTGCCAGCAATTCTGGGGCCAACGTCCTGACTTTC. Its translation: CASNSGANVLTF.

The V gene is TRBV10-3, the J gene TRBJ2-1; TRBD2 matches at 7 bases. Germline CDR1 reads ENHRY; CDR2 reads SYGVKD. CDR3 length equals 17 residues. After removal of 3 bases from V and 3 bases from J, the junction contained 11 bases not matched to a gene. CDR3 bases: TGTGCCATCAGTGATCAAGGGGCGGGAGTGGTCTACAATGAGCAGTTCTTC. This codes for CAISDQGAGVVYNEQFF.

This clonotype was seen repeatedly, ten times or more. The chain combines TRBV20-1 with TRBJ2-1, with D perhaps TRBD1 or TRBD2 (5 bases each). Germline CDR1 DFQATT, CDR2 SNEGSKA (reference sequence). Trimming shortened V by 3 bases and J by 3 bases, and 18 bases separated the two germline ends. The CDR3 consists of 16 residues. The CDR3 loop is CSASLWDAGNYNEQFF. CDR3 in DNA: TGCAGTGCTAGCTTATGGGACGCCGGAAACTACAATGAGCAGTTCTTC.

This clonotype was detected many times. The J gene is TRBJ2-7, the V gene TRBV5-1; D not resolved. The germline gives CDR1 SGHRS, CDR2 YFSETQ. V was cut by 0 bases and J by 4 bases, with 11 bases left in between. This CDR3 has 14 amino acids. CDR3 amino acids: CASSLEGFRYEQYF. CDR3 DNA sequence: TGCGCCAGCAGCTTGGAGGGTTTTCGTTACGAGCAGTACTTC.